Listed below are T cell receptor beta chains from one sample, sequenced in a study of blood T cell repertoires in COVID-19. Clones were sequenced by immunoSEQ multiplex PCR, and TCRdb holds only the in-frame ones, with some missing. The table lists 100,000 to 150,000 clones, roughly 88% of them singletons, with about 2% in the top ten. The material sequenced was peripheral blood. The source of these receptors is an older man with active COVID-19. CDR3s include the opening cysteine and the closing phenylalanine or tryptophan. The order of the fields is D gene, J gene, V gene, clone size, CDR3 protein, CDR3 DNA. A D gene is named only where the DNA matches it firmly. Clone size, where shown, is once, few, many, or a class for clones that have expanded.

>TRBD2|TRBJ2-1|TRBV6-4|-
CASSEISGSSYNEQFF
TGTGCCAGCAGTGAGATTAGCGGGTCCTCCTACAATGAGCAGTTCTTC
>TRBD2|TRBJ2-1|TRBV27|-
CASWPLAGVSYNEQFF
TGTGCCAGCTGGCCCTTAGCGGGAGTATCCTACAATGAGCAGTTCTTC
>TRBD1|TRBJ2-7|TRBV6-6|-
CASSYYLGQGYEQYF
TGTGCCAGCAGTTACTATTTGGGACAGGGATACGAGCAGTACTTC
>TRBD1|TRBJ1-5|TRBV30|-
CAWGSGTGPSWPQHF
TGTGCCTGGGGTTCCGGGACAGGGCCCTCGTGGCCCCAGCATTTT
>-|TRBJ2-5|TRBV7-2|-
CASSTSPGETQYF
TGTGCCAGCAGCACCAGCCCGGGAGAGACCCAGTACTTC
>-|TRBJ2-3|TRBV21-1|-
CASSVKSLLAGRTDTQYF
TGTGCCAGCAGCGTTAAGAGTCTACTAGCGGGACGAACAGATACGCAGTATTTT
>-|TRBJ2-2|TRBV9|once
CASSATGLDTGELFF
TGTGCCAGCAGCGCAACAGGGCTCGACACCGGGGAGCTGTTTTTT
>-|TRBJ2-3|TRBV5-1|-
CASSFIGGIGDTQYF
TGCGCCAGCAGCTTTATCGGCGGGATTGGAGATACGCAGTATTTT
>TRBD2|TRBJ2-1|TRBV5-8|-
CASSGGGLAGGSQFF
TGTGCCAGCAGCGGGGGGGGACTAGCGGGAGGTTCGCAGTTCTTC
>-|TRBJ2-5|TRBV21-1|-
CASSKEGRTSIKETQYF
TGTGCCAGCAGCAAAGAGGGGCGGACTAGCATAAAAGAGACCCAGTACTTC
>-|TRBJ2-7|TRBV13|once
CASSSPTGIYEQYF
TGTGCCAGCAGCTCCCCGACAGGAATCTACGAGCAGTACTTC
>-|TRBJ2-2|TRBV5-8|once
CASSFGIIPGTGELFF
TGTGCCAGCAGCTTCGGGATTATACCGGGTACCGGGGAGCTGTTTTTT
>TRBD1|TRBJ1-1|TRBV5-4|-
CASSSRTGMNTEAFF
TGTGCCAGCAGCTCTAGGACAGGTATGAACACTGAAGCTTTCTTT
>TRBD2|TRBJ2-7|TRBV27|-
CASSFGRAFEQYF
TGTGCCAGCAGTTTCGGGAGGGCCTTCGAGCAGTACTTC
>TRBD2|TRBJ2-1|TRBV19|-
CASSKDPPSGSYNEQFF
TGTGCCAGTAGTAAGGACCCCCCTAGCGGGTCCTACAATGAGCAGTTCTTC
>-|TRBJ2-1|TRBV5-4|-
CASSLALPGDNEQFF
TGTGCCAGCAGCTTGGCACTGCCAGGGGACAATGAGCAGTTCTTC
>TRBD2|TRBJ2-7|TRBV18|-
CASSPSLREGAYEQYF
TGTGCCAGCTCACCTTCTTTGCGGGAGGGGGCCTACGAGCAGTACTTC
>-|TRBJ1-2|TRBV5-4|-
CASSLAGAMRGYTF
TGTGCCAGCAGCTTGGCAGGGGCCATGCGCGGCTACACCTTC
>TRBD2|TRBJ2-3|TRBV7-9|-
CASSLLAGLSTDTQYF
TGTGCCAGCAGCTTACTAGCGGGACTAAGCACAGATACGCAGTATTTT
>-|TRBJ1-2|TRBV19|-
CASSFRAPYGYTF
TGTGCCAGTAGTTTCAGGGCCCCCTATGGCTACACCTTC
>TRBD1|TRBJ1-1|TRBV30|-
CAWSADRGAFF
TGTGCCTGGAGTGCAGACAGGGGGGCTTTCTTT
>-|TRBJ1-2|TRBV6-1|once
CASSEALWTVLYGYTF
TGTGCCAGCAGTGAAGCGTTGTGGACAGTCTTGTATGGCTACACCTTC
>TRBD1|TRBJ1-1|TRBV28|-
CASSGGGQGGFAEAFF
TGTGCCAGCAGCGGGGGAGGACAGGGGGGATTTGCTGAAGCTTTCTTT